This TCR beta chain was profiled in a study of blood T cell repertoires in COVID-19. Across the whole study: Acute and convalescent COVID-19 specimens originated in the United States, Italy and Spain. PBMCs, B-cell-depleted T cells, or T cells were the source of the cDNA or gDNA that made up the material.

The table lists this clone with a few counts. In the study's own analysis: The authors estimated nucleated cell counts from reference gene primer amplification. Using immunoSEQ multiplex PCR, the repertoire was profiled, and TCRdb retains in-frame clones only, with some absent. For V, J and clone size, that table is used; D and trimming come from the DNA. The repertoire holds hundreds of thousands of clones, with approximately 83% as singletons. The germline V gene encodes CDR1 SEHNR and CDR2 FQNEAQ (reference sequence). CDR3 size: 18 residues. The V end was cut by 1 base, the J end by 4 bases, with 22 bases between.

The TCR was taken from an elderly woman with acute or convalescent COVID-19. The J gene is TRBJ1-1, the V gene TRBV7-9; D uncertain. Sequencing was done on a sample of peripheral blood. The CDR3 bases are TGTGCCAGCAGCTTAGTCTCCTCGATGAGGCGTTCGACCACTGAAGCTTTCTTT. It encodes CASSLVSSMRRSTTEAFF.